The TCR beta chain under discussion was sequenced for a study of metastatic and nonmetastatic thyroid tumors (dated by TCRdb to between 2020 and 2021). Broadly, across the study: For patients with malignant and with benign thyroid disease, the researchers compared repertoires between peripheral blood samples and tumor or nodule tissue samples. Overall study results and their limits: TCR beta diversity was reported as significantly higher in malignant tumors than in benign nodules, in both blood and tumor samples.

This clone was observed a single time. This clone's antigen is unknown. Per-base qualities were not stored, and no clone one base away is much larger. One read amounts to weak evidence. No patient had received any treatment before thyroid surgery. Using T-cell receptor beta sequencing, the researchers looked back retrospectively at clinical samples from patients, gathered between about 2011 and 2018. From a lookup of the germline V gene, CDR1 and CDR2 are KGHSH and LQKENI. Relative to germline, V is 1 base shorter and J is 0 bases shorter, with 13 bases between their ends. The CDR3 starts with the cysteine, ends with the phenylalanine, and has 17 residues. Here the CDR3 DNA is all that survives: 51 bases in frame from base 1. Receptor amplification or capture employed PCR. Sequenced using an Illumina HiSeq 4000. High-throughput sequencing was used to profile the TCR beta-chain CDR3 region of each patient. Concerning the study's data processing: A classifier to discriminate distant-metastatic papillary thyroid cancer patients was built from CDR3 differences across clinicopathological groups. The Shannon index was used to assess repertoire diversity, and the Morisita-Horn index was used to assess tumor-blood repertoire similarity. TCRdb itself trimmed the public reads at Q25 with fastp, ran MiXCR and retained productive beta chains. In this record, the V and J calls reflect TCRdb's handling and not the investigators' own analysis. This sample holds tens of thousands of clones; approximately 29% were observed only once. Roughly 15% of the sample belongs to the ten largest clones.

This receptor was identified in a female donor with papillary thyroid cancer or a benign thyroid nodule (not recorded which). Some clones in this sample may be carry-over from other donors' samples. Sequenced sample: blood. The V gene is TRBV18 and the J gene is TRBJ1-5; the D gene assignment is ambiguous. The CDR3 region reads CASSPRPGSYSNQPQHF. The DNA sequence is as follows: TGTGCCAGCTCACCACGCCCCGGGAGCTATAGCAATCAGCCCCAGCATTTT.